This T cell receptor beta chain appears in the sequencing data of a study of radiation and T cells in renal cell carcinoma. V lost 0 bases to trimming and J lost 5 bases; unmatched junction nucleotides: 4. The CDR3 has 16 amino acids. Germline CDR1 SGHRS, CDR2 YFSETQ. Regarding treatment: 15 Gy SBRT to primary tumor, nephrectomy 4 weeks later. Method: immunoSEQ multiplex PCR; TCRdb's copy keeps in-frame clones and lacks some. The sample includes 18,000 or so clones, about 54% of them seen just once. The chain is built from TRBV5-1 and TRBJ2-1; 11 nucleotides match TRBD2. This sequence originates from a man in his fifties with renal cell carcinoma. The sample consisted of tumor tissue, taken from a patient whose treatment included radiotherapy and nephrectomy. This CDR3 is CASSLAPSGGHNEQFF. CDR3 sequence (DNA): TGCGCCAGCAGCTTGGCCCCTAGCGGGGGGCACAATGAGCAGTTCTTC.